A single sample is the source of the 12 T cell receptor beta chains below, sequenced in a study of cytomegalovirus exposure and HLA in healthy donors. PCR involved 60 Vbeta and 13 Jbeta primers. Repertoires were generated with immunoSEQ multiplex PCR, while TCRdb's copy carries only in-frame clones and drops some. The repertoire includes more than 95,000 clones, less than 80% of them detected once, and approximately 10% sits in the top ten. Sequencing was performed on PBMCs. These receptors were obtained from a woman in her forties or fifties in good health and CMV-seropositive.

The chain recombines TRBV7-9 with TRBJ1-6, with TRBD1 as a possible D gene (5 bases). This CDR3 spans 16 amino acids. Germline V gene lookup returns CDR1 SEHNR and CDR2 FQNEAQ (reference sequence). The germline V and J ends were trimmed by 1 base and 8 bases, with 15 bases remaining between them. In nucleotides, the CDR3 is TGTGCCAGCAGCTTAGTGGTCGGGCAGGGTGATTCACCCCTCCACTTT. Its protein is CASSLVVGQGDSPLHF.

This rearrangement joins TRBV9 to TRBJ1-1; 7 nucleotides agree with TRBD1. The junction had 4 bases not matched to a gene; V was cut back by 4 bases and J by 4 bases. In germline, CDR1 is SGDLS, CDR2 YYNGEE. The CDR3 has 13 amino acids. The CDR3 sequence: CASSKAGGTEAFF. CDR3 sequence (DNA): TGTGCCAGCAGCAAAGCAGGGGGCACTGAAGCTTTCTTT.

The gene calls are TRBV2 and TRBJ1-2; TRBD1 matches 8 bases. Germline assignment: CDR1 SNHLY and CDR2 FYNNEI. Trimming took 6 bases from V and 0 from J; bases not matched to a gene: 12. The CDR3 is made up of 17 amino acids. CDR3 bases: TGTGCCAGCAGGGAACTATTTACAGGGGGTTCTAACTATGGCTACACCTTC. Protein sequence: CASRELFTGGSNYGYTF. Based on the CDR3 plus reference TRBV2 and TRBJ1-2, the full variable domain is EPEVTQTPSHQVTQMGQEVILRCVPISNHLYFYWYRQILGQKVEFLVSFYNNEISEKSEIFDDQFSVERPDGSNFTLKIRSTKLEDSAMYFCASRELFTGGSNYGYTFGSGTRLTVV.

The chain couples TRBV4-3 to TRBJ1-2, with 8 nucleotides matching TRBD1. The CDR3 contains 12 residues. V gave up 7 bases and J gave up 8 bases; unmatched junction bases: 6. CDR1 LGHNA and CDR2 YSLEER come from the germline V gene. CDR3 amino acids: CASTAGGRGYTF. As DNA, the CDR3 is TGCGCCAGCACCGCAGGGGGCCGGGGCTACACCTTC.

The CDR3 protein is CASSQGQGPLQPQHF. CDR3 DNA sequence: TGCGCCAGCAGCCAAGGACAGGGCCCACTTCAGCCCCAGCATTTT. The chain joins TRBV4-1 to TRBJ1-5; 7 positions match TRBD1. With V trimmed by 1 base and J by 6 bases, 6 bases remained unmatched. CDR1 is MGHRA and CDR2 is YSYEKL in the germline V gene. The CDR3 has 15 amino acids.

This clone has only one observation. CDR3 nucleotides: TGCAGCGTTGAAAGGGGACAGGGGGGAGAGGGCTACACCTTC. Its protein is CSVERGQGGEGYTF. The chain combines TRBV29-1 with TRBJ1-2; TRBD1 agrees at 11 bases. CDR1 and CDR2 from the germline V gene are SQVTM and ANQGSEA. Unmatched junction bases numbered 7, after V lost 2 bases and J lost 8 bases. The CDR3 is 14 amino acids.

The rearrangement links TRBV7-6 to TRBJ1-1; weak D call: TRBD1 (5 bases). Germline V gene lookup returns CDR1 SGHVS and CDR2 FNYEAQ. The CDR3 has 18 residues. V lost 3 bases, J lost 4 bases, and 24 bases lay in between. This CDR3 is CASSFSARASWLGTEAFF. The CDR3, as DNA: TGTGCCAGCAGCTTTTCTGCCAGGGCAAGTTGGTTGGGCACTGAAGCTTTCTTT.

This chain connects TRBV10-3 to TRBJ1-2; 8 bases fit TRBD1. CDR1 is ENHRY and CDR2 is SYGVKD in the germline V gene. This CDR3 region has 13 residues. The V segment lost 4 bases and the J segment 6 bases; nucleotides outside the gene matches: 4. In DNA, the CDR3 is TGTGCCATCAGTGGACAGGGGAATGATGGCTACACCTTC. Its protein product is CAISGQGNDGYTF.

The chain uses TRBV5-5 and TRBJ2-7, with TRBD2 identical over 12 bases. V shed 4 bases and J 3 bases; nucleotides not matched to a gene: 17. CDR3 size: 19 residues. CDR1 and CDR2 (germline): SGHKS, YYEKEE (reference sequence). CDR3 residues: CASSPTRTSGVLVGYEQYF. As DNA, the CDR3 is TGTGCCAGCAGCCCAACCAGGACTAGCGGGGTTCTCGTAGGCTACGAGCAGTACTTC.

The DNA for the CDR3 is TGTGCCAGCAGCTTAGGTGGACTCAAGAATGAAAAACTGTTTTTT. Amino acid sequence: CASSLGGLKNEKLFF. The chain carries TRBV7-2 and TRBJ1-4; unclear D gene. Germline CDR1 SGHTA, CDR2 FQGNSA. Trimming took 1 base from V and 5 from J, leaving 11 bases between them. The CDR3 is made up of 15 amino acids.

The rearrangement links TRBV6-1 to TRBJ1-4; a possible D gene is TRBD1 (6 bases). Deletions cut 5 bases from V and 4 bases from J, with 11 bases between. The CDR3 loop spans 14 amino acids. CDR1 and CDR2 from the germline V gene are MNHNS and SASEGT. Here the CDR3 DNA reads TGTGCCAGCAGTACACAGGGTAATAATGAAAAACTGTTTTTT. Encoded protein: CASSTQGNNEKLFF.

This chain links TRBV14 with TRBJ2-7; D unresolved. The V gene's germline CDR1 is SGHDN and CDR2 FVKESK. Trimming stripped 0 bases from V and 4 bases from J, with 10 bases between. This CDR3 comprises 14 residues. Written as DNA, the CDR3 is TGTGCCAGCAGCCAAGATACAGTCCGTTACGAGCAGTACTTC. Translated: CASSQDTVRYEQYF.